This passage covers 21 T cell receptor beta chains from one sample sequenced in a study of radiotherapy plus CTLA-4 blockade in lung cancer. Produced via immunoSEQ multiplex PCR; TCRdb's table is partial and in-frame only. This table has about 62,000 clones, more than 70% appearing once. The source material was peripheral blood, sampled from a patient treated with radiotherapy plus ipilimumab. The origin of the receptors is a human donor with non-small cell lung cancer who had a complete response to radiotherapy plus ipilimumab.

The J gene is TRBJ2-7, the V gene TRBV11-2, with a possible D match to TRBD1 (7 bases). Trimming shortened V by 3 bases and J by 3 bases, and 15 bases separated the two germline ends. The CDR3 spans 15 residues. Germline CDR1 SGHAT, CDR2 FQNNGV. This chain's CDR3 is CASSLEGAPFYEQYF. The CDR3 DNA follows: TGTGCCAGCAGCTTGGAGGGGGCCCCCTTCTACGAGCAGTACTTC.

This chain joins TRBV6-5 and TRBJ2-7, with TRBD2 as a possible D gene (6 bases). Trimming removed 4 bases at V and 2 bases at J, with 15 bases between. Germline CDR1 and CDR2: MNHEY and SVGAGI. This CDR3 is 15 amino acids long. In DNA, the CDR3 is TGTGCCAGCAGTTCCCCTGGGAGGTCAGCCTACGAGCAGTACTTC. Translating gives CASSSPGRSAYEQYF.

This chain joins TRBV6-5 and TRBJ2-3, with TRBD2 as a possible D gene (6 bases). V lost 5 bases and J 0 bases, leaving 12 bases between the germline ends. The CDR3 totals 15 residues. CDR1 and CDR2 (germline): MNHEY, SVGAGI. CDR3 sequence (DNA): TGTGCCAGCAGTAGGGTGGGGGGAAGCACAGATACGCAGTATTTT. Its protein is CASSRVGGSTDTQYF.

The chain employs TRBV28 and TRBJ2-7; TRBD2 matches at 8 bases. Germline V gene lookup returns CDR1 MDHEN and CDR2 SYDVKM. V lost 6 bases, J lost 2 bases, and 9 bases stayed unmatched. This CDR3 has 15 amino acids. CDR3 bases: TGTGCCAGCAGCCCCCAACTAGCGGAAACCTACGAGCAGTACTTC. This codes for CASSPQLAETYEQYF.

The gene calls are TRBV6-4 and TRBJ2-7; D is possibly TRBD2 (7 bases). The CDR3 is 13 residues long. CDR1 and CDR2 from the germline V gene are MRHNA and SNTAGT. Trimming shortened V by 11 bases and J by 1 base, and 15 bases separated the two germline ends. CDR3 nucleotide sequence: TGTGCCGGCCCACGGGGGGCTTCCTACGAGCAGTACTTC. Amino acids: CAGPRGASYEQYF.

V and J are TRBV19 and TRBJ2-2; D is unresolved. The CDR3 sequence is 18 residues long. V gave up 6 bases and J gave up 1 base, with 21 bases separating them. Germline assignment: CDR1 LNHDA and CDR2 SQIVND (reference sequence). CDR3 sequence (DNA): TGTGCCAGTAGCCCCCTAGGCAGCCTCAGAGGGAACACCGGGGAGCTGTTTTTT. As protein: CASSPLGSLRGNTGELFF.

This chain joins TRBV19 and TRBJ1-5; 7 bases line up with TRBD1. CDR3 size: 14 residues. Losses at the gene ends were 5 bases for V and 6 bases for J; bases not matched to a gene: 7. Per germline, CDR1 LNHDA and CDR2 SQIVND (reference sequence). DNA for the CDR3: TGTGCCAGTAGTGCTTCGACAGGGCCTCAGCCCCAGCATTTT. This codes for CASSASTGPQPQHF.

This sequence joins TRBV12-5 and TRBJ2-2; 8 bases map to TRBD2. The germline gives CDR1 LGHNT, CDR2 FRNRAP. Unmatched junction bases numbered 4, after V lost 7 bases and J lost 6 bases. CDR3 length: 13 residues. The CDR3 nucleotides read TGTGCTAGTGCCCCGCGGGGGGCCGGGGAGCTGTTTTTT. Protein sequence: CASAPRGAGELFF.

The chain links TRBV7-6 to TRBJ2-1, with 8 positions matching TRBD2. CDR3 length: 15 residues. V dropped 0 bases and J dropped 10; count of bases not matched to a gene: 8. CDR1 and CDR2 from the germline V gene are SGHVS and FNYEAQ. CDR3 protein: CASSLAGFAGGEQFF. Written as DNA, the CDR3 is TGTGCCAGCAGCTTAGCGGGTTTTGCGGGAGGAGAGCAGTTCTTC. Using reference TRBV7-6 and TRBJ2-1 for the parts outside the CDR3, the full variable domain is GAGVSQSPRYKVTKRGQDVALRCDPISGHVSLYWYRQALGQGPEFLTYFNYEAQQDKSGLPNDRFSAERPEGSISTLTIQRTEQRDSAMYRCASSLAGFAGGEQFFGPGTRLTVL.

The rearrangement uses TRBV27 and TRBJ1-6; D ambiguous. Looked up from germline, CDR1 is MNHEY and CDR2 is SMNVEV (reference sequence). The CDR3 is 14 residues long. V lost 5 bases and J lost 5, with 10 bases in between. The CDR3 DNA reads TGTGCCAGCAGTACATATTCCCATAATTCACCCCTCCACTTT. Residues: CASSTYSHNSPLHF.

This CDR3 reads CASSGGQLNTEAFF. The CDR3 bases are TGTGCCAGTAGTGGGGGCCAGTTGAACACTGAAGCTTTCTTT. The gene calls are TRBV19 and TRBJ1-1; D possibly corresponds to TRBD1 (6 bases). V lost 5 bases and J 0 bases, leaving 10 bases between the germline ends. The CDR3 extends over 14 amino acids. Germline CDR1 reads LNHDA; CDR2 reads SQIVND (reference sequence). Based on the CDR3 plus reference TRBV19 and TRBJ1-1, the full variable domain is DGGITQSPKYLFRKEGQNVTLSCEQNLNHDAMYWYRQDPGQGLRLIYYSQIVNDFQKGDIAEGYSVSREKKESFPLTVTSAQKNPTAFYLCASSGGQLNTEAFFGQGTRLTVV.

The chain is built from TRBV2 and TRBJ2-2; tentative D call: TRBD1 (5 bases). Germline V gene sequence: CDR1 SNHLY, CDR2 FYNNEI. Trimming cost V 4 bases and J 8 bases, with 8 bases left between them. The CDR3 sequence is 12 residues long. The CDR3 sequence is CASSGQFGELFF. The CDR3, as DNA: TGTGCCAGCAGTGGACAGTTTGGGGAGCTGTTTTTT.

This sequence joins TRBV27 and TRBJ1-6, with TRBD1 matching over 8 bases. This CDR3 is 15 amino acids long. Germline CDR1 and CDR2: MNHEY and SMNVEV (reference sequence). V trimming: 5 bases; J trimming: 6 bases; junction bases outside the gene matches: 6. The CDR3: CASSIRTGSNSPLHF. The CDR3 DNA reads TGTGCCAGCAGTATCAGGACAGGGAGTAATTCACCCCTCCACTTT.

The chain couples TRBV19 to TRBJ1-4, with a weak D call TRBD1 (6 bases). Germline V gene data show CDR1 as LNHDA and CDR2 as SQIVND (reference sequence). This CDR3 has 15 residues. Trimming removed 3 bases from V and 7 bases from J, with 15 bases in between. The CDR3 protein is CASSIRGASGEKLFF. The CDR3 DNA is TGTGCCAGTAGTATTCGGGGGGCGTCGGGTGAAAAACTGTTTTTT.

This clone turned up a few times. V is TRBV2 and J is TRBJ2-5; 10 bases match TRBD2. The V gene's germline CDR1 is SNHLY and CDR2 FYNNEI. V shed 6 bases, J shed 3 bases, and the junction held 10 bases outside the gene matches. The CDR3 sequence is 16 residues long. The CDR3 sequence: CASSLGPSGGEETQYF. CDR3 coding DNA: TGTGCCAGCAGCTTAGGTCCTAGCGGGGGAGAAGAGACCCAGTACTTC.

This clone has only a few counts. This chain uses TRBV10-1 with TRBJ2-2; TRBD2 aligns across 12 bases. V shed 10 bases, J shed 7 bases, and the junction held 10 bases outside the gene matches. The germline CDR1 and CDR2 sequences are WNHNN and SYGVQD (reference sequence). The CDR3 is made up of 15 amino acids. CDR3 in amino acids: CAKPTSGSLNGELFF. Here the CDR3 DNA reads TGCGCCAAACCGACTAGCGGGAGTTTAAACGGGGAGCTGTTTTTT.

This sequence joins TRBV30 and TRBJ1-2, with D unresolved. This CDR3 region has 16 residues. The V end was cut by 0 bases, the J end by 6 bases, with 20 bases between. Germline loops: CDR1 GTSNPN, CDR2 SVGIG (reference sequence). The DNA for the CDR3 is TGTGCCTGGAGTGTAAGGTCTAGCCTTCTTCGTCATGGCTACACCTTC. Translation gives CAWSVRSSLLRHGYTF.

The genes are TRBV6-5 and TRBJ2-5; the match to TRBD2 covers 8 bases. Germline V gene data show CDR1 as MNHEY and CDR2 as SVGAGI. The CDR3 has 15 residues. Losses at the gene ends were 3 bases for V and 5 bases for J; bases not matched to a gene: 8. CDR3 coding DNA: TGTGCCAGCAGTTATTCGGGAGGGCCCGGTGAGACCCAGTACTTC. Its protein product is CASSYSGGPGETQYF.

This chain links TRBV10-1 with TRBJ2-1; TRBD2 matches at 9 bases. CDR3 length: 17 residues. CDR1 is WNHNN and CDR2 is SYGVQD in the germline V gene (reference sequence). J gave up 5 bases and V 3 bases, and 11 bases lay outside the gene matches. CDR3 protein: CASSDPRGSGGHNEQFF. The CDR3, as DNA: TGCGCCAGCAGTGACCCCCGGGGGAGCGGGGGGCACAATGAGCAGTTCTTC.

This sequence joins TRBV7-9 and TRBJ2-7; the D gene is possibly TRBD1 (6 bases). CDR3 length equals 15 residues. The V gene lost 3 bases and the J gene lost 2 bases, with 14 bases spanning the gap. Germline V lookup: CDR1 SEHNR, CDR2 FQNEAQ (reference sequence). CDR3 amino acids: CASSFSDRQPYEQYF. The CDR3, as DNA: TGTGCCAGCAGCTTCAGCGACAGGCAGCCCTACGAGCAGTACTTC.

This rearrangement joins TRBV5-1 to TRBJ1-1; the D gene is possibly TRBD1 (5 bases). CDR1 SGHRS and CDR2 YFSETQ come from the germline V gene. The CDR3 runs to 16 residues. The V and J ends lost 1 base and 4 bases respectively, with 17 bases between them. For the CDR3, the DNA is TGCGCCAGCAGCTTGTTGGCCGGCGGACAAGGCACTGAAGCTTTCTTT. Protein sequence: CASSLLAGGQGTEAFF.